A selection of T cell receptor beta chains follows, all from one sample in a study of blood T cells in healthy people across ages. TCRdb called the 5' RACE reads again in MiXCR, with one record for every CDR3 protein. This sample yields around 1,600,000 distinct CDR3 sequences, of which roughly 43% are seen a single time; about 4.1% belongs to the top ten. Sequenced: blood. These receptors were collected from a woman under 30 in good health. Both conserved end residues are part of each CDR3. Part of the rows lack a size; the others show once, few, many or a class for expanded clones.

clone size: .
V gene: TRBV20-1
CDR3 protein: CSARDGIVAYNEKLFF

clone size: .
V gene: TRBV9
CDR3 protein: CASSVEAGIQPQHF

clone size: .
V gene: TRBV6-1
CDR3 protein: CASSMDGARNYEQYF

clone size: few
V gene: TRBV6-1
CDR3 protein: CASSEVTSGDNEQFF

clone size: .
V gene: TRBV5-5
CDR3 protein: CASTQGVAKNIQYF

clone size: .
V gene: TRBV5-1
CDR3 protein: CASSLGPQLFF

clone size: few
V gene: TRBV29-1
CDR3 protein: CSVETDNTDTQYF

clone size: .
V gene: TRBV6-2/TRBV6-3
CDR3 protein: CASSYLDSVSYEQYF

clone size: .
V gene: TRBV3-1
CDR3 protein: CASSQDRGRFGELFF

clone size: .
V gene: TRBV13
CDR3 protein: CASSLLGGTADTQYF

clone size: few
V gene: TRBV7-8
CDR3 protein: CASSSWTSGASTDTQYF

clone size: .
V gene: TRBV20-1
CDR3 protein: CSANKYVGHDRGNQPQHF

clone size: .
V gene: TRBV9
CDR3 protein: CASRRKGAGGYTF

clone size: few
V gene: TRBV15
CDR3 protein: CATSRDSGPYNEQFF

clone size: few
V gene: TRBV20-1
CDR3 protein: CSGRESNQPQHF

clone size: .
V gene: TRBV20-1
CDR3 protein: CSAPLGTLRTDTQYF

clone size: .
V gene: TRBV27
CDR3 protein: CASSTSGSYRSYNEQFF

clone size: few
V gene: TRBV12-3/TRBV12-4
CDR3 protein: CASSFGLGAGETDTQYF

clone size: once
V gene: TRBV7-2
CDR3 protein: CASSYIKGANTEAFF

clone size: .
V gene: TRBV15
CDR3 protein: CATSKQGGTEAFF

clone size: .
V gene: TRBV5-5
CDR3 protein: CASNPDSSNQPQHF

clone size: few
V gene: TRBV2
CDR3 protein: CASRGIGEDAFF

clone size: few
V gene: TRBV4-3
CDR3 protein: CASSQDHLAPRLDTQYF

clone size: few
V gene: TRBV25-1
CDR3 protein: CASSEYSLHEQFF

clone size: .
V gene: TRBV20-1
CDR3 protein: CSASGGLTDTQYF

clone size: many
V gene: TRBV11-2
CDR3 protein: CASSPSLARDNEQFF

clone size: few
V gene: TRBV11-2
CDR3 protein: CASSKGPEGTYGYTF

clone size: .
V gene: TRBV12-3/TRBV12-4
CDR3 protein: CASSLGPLRDQWVTEAFF

clone size: .
V gene: TRBV7-9
CDR3 protein: CASSRGLAGENEQFF

clone size: .
V gene: TRBV29-1
CDR3 protein: CSGNPLGNTEAFF

clone size: .
V gene: TRBV18
CDR3 protein: CASSPESGSGTQYF

clone size: .
V gene: TRBV27
CDR3 protein: CASPFCGEQFF

clone size: .
V gene: TRBV10-3
CDR3 protein: CAISESTTVLGTTIYF

clone size: .
V gene: TRBV18
CDR3 protein: CASSPEDFYEQYF

clone size: .
V gene: TRBV7-6
CDR3 protein: CASSLGSTTGEQFF

clone size: .
V gene: TRBV27
CDR3 protein: CASSFREHYGYTF

clone size: few
V gene: TRBV6-5
CDR3 protein: CASKRRDTQYF

clone size: few
V gene: TRBV13
CDR3 protein: CASSETSEETQYF

clone size: .
V gene: TRBV7-2
CDR3 protein: CASSSPSGRFTDTQYF

clone size: few
V gene: TRBV4-3
CDR3 protein: CASSQEDRGYQPQHF

clone size: .
V gene: TRBV5-1
CDR3 protein: CASSLLQGRDLYNEQFF

clone size: .
V gene: TRBV5-1
CDR3 protein: CASSLQENYEQYF

clone size: many
V gene: TRBV6-5
CDR3 protein: CASRGLADTDTQYF

clone size: few
V gene: TRBV6-5
CDR3 protein: CASSDGTYDEQFF

clone size: few
V gene: TRBV6-2/TRBV6-3
CDR3 protein: CASSSPLRQSRGKNIQYF

clone size: .
V gene: TRBV6-5
CDR3 protein: CASSYSNRRGPYNEQFF

clone size: .
V gene: TRBV10-1
CDR3 protein: CASRGWGGEAFF

clone size: .
V gene: TRBV2
CDR3 protein: CASTLAALDEQYF

clone size: .
V gene: TRBV27
CDR3 protein: CATRQVYEQYF

clone size: .
V gene: TRBV29-1
CDR3 protein: CSVDTGLGAEQFF

clone size: few
V gene: TRBV7-9
CDR3 protein: CASSRVAGYNEQFF

clone size: many
V gene: TRBV27
CDR3 protein: CASSAGGPYEQYF

clone size: .
V gene: TRBV5-1
CDR3 protein: CASSPMGVGNEQYF

clone size: many
V gene: TRBV11-2
CDR3 protein: CASSLGVGLSSYEQYF

clone size: many
V gene: TRBV4-3
CDR3 protein: CASSQDRDSSYEQYF

clone size: .
V gene: TRBV6-5
CDR3 protein: CASTPGQSYRGYTF

clone size: few
V gene: TRBV6-2/TRBV6-3
CDR3 protein: CASSYSSSSGRLYEQYF

clone size: few
V gene: TRBV7-2
CDR3 protein: CASNFYMGTGELFF

clone size: .
V gene: TRBV4-3
CDR3 protein: CASSQVVGTYNEQFF